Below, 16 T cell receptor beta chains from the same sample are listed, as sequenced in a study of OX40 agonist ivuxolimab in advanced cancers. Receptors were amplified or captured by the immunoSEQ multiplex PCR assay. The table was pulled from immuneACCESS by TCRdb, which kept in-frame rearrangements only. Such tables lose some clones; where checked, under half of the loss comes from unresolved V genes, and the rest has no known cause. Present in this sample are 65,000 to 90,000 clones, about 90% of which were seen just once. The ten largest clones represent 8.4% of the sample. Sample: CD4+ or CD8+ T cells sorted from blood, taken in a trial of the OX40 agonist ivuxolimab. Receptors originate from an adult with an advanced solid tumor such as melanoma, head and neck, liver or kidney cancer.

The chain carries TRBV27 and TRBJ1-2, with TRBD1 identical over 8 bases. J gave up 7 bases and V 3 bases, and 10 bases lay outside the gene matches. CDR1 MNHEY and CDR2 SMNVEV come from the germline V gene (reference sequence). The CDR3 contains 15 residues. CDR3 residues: CASSFRQGMVGGYTF. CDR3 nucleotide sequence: TGTGCCAGCAGTTTTAGACAGGGGATGGTGGGTGGCTACACCTTC.

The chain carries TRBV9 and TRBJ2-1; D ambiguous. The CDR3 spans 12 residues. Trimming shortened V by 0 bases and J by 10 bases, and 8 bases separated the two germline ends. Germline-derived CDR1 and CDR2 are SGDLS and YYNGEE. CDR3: CASSVGEAEQFF. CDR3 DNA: TGTGCCAGCAGCGTAGGTGAGGCAGAGCAGTTCTTC.

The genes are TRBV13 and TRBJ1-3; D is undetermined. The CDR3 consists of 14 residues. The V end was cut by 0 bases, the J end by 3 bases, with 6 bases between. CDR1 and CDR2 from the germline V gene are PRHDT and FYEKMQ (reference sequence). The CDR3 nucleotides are TGTGCCAGCAGCTTAGGACCCCGTGGAAACACCATATATTTT. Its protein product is CASSLGPRGNTIYF.

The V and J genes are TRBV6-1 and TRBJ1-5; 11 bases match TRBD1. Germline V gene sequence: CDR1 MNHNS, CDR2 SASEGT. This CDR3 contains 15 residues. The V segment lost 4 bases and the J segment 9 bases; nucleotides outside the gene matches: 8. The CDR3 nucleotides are TGTGCCAGCAGTGGGTGGACAGGGGGCTTGCTGCCCCAGCATTTT. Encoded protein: CASSGWTGGLLPQHF.

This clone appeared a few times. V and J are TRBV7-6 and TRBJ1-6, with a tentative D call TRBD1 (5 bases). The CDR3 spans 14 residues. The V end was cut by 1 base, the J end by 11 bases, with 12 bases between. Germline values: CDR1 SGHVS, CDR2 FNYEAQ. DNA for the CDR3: TGTGCCAGCAGCTTAGTCTCCAGGGAGGCACCCCTCCACTTT. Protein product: CASSLVSREAPLHF. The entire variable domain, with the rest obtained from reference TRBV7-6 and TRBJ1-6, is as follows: GAGVSQSPRYKVTKRGQDVALRCDPISGHVSLYWYRQALGQGPEFLTYFNYEAQQDKSGLPNDRFSAERPEGSISTLTIQRTEQRDSAMYRCASSLVSREAPLHFGNGTRLTVT.

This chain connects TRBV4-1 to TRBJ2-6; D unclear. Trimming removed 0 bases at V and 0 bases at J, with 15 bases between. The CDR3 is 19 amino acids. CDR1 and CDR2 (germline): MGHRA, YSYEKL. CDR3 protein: CASSQDQFPTLSGANVLTF. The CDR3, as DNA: TGCGCCAGCAGCCAAGATCAGTTCCCTACTCTCTCTGGGGCCAACGTCCTGACTTTC.

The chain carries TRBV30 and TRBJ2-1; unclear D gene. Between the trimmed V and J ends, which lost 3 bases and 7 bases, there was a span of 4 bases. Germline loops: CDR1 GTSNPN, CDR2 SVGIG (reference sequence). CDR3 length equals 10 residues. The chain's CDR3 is CAWSGNEQFF. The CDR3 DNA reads TGTGCCTGGAGCGGGAATGAGCAGTTCTTC.

CDR3 sequence reads: CASSYSSEYEQYV. The CDR3 DNA follows: TGTGCCAGCAGTTACTCGAGCGAATACGAGCAGTACGTC. The chain combines TRBV6-5 with TRBJ2-7; no firm D call. CDR3 length: 13 residues. The V end lost 0 bases, the J end lost 4 bases, and 7 bases lay between the germline ends. Germline V gene sequence: CDR1 MNHEY, CDR2 SVGAGI.

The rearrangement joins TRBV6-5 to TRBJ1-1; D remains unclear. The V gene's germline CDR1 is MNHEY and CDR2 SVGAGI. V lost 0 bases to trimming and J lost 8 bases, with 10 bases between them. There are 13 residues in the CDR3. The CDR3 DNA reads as TGTGCCAGCAGTTACTCGGAGGGCCTGGAAGCTTTCTTT. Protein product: CASSYSEGLEAFF.

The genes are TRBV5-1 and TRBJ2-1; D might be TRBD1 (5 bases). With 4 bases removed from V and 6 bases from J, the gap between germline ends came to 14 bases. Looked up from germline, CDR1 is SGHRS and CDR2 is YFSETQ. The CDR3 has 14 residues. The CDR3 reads CASSVRTPINEQFF. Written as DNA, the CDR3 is TGCGCCAGCAGCGTCAGGACACCAATCAATGAGCAGTTCTTC. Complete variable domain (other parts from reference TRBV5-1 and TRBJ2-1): KAGVTQTPRYLIKTRGQQVTLSCSPISGHRSVSWYQQTPGQGLQFLFEYFSETQRNKGNFPGRFSGRQFSNSRSEMNVSTLELGDSALYLCASSVRTPINEQFFGPGTRLTVL.

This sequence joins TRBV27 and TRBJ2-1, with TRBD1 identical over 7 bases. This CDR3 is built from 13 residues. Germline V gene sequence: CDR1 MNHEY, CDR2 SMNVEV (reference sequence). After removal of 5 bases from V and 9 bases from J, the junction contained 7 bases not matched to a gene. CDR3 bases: TGTGCCAGCAGTATGAGGGGGCAGGGTGAGCAGTTCTTC. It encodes CASSMRGQGEQFF.

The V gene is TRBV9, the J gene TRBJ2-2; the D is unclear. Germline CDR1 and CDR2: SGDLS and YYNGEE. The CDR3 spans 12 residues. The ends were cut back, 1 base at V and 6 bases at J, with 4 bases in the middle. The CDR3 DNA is TGTGCCAGCAGCGTAATCCCCGGGGAGCTGTTTTTT. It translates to CASSVIPGELFF.

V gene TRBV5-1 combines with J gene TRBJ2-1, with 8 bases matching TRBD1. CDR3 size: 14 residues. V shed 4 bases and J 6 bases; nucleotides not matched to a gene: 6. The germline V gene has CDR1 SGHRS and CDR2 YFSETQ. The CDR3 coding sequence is TGCGCCAGCAGCCGTGACAGGGGTAGCAATGAGCAGTTCTTC. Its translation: CASSRDRGSNEQFF.

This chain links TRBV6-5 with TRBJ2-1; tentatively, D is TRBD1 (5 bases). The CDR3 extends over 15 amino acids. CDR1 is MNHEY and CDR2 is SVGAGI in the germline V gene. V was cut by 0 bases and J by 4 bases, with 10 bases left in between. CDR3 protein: CASSYSQGMYNEQFF. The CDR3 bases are TGTGCCAGCAGTTACTCCCAGGGAATGTACAATGAGCAGTTCTTC.

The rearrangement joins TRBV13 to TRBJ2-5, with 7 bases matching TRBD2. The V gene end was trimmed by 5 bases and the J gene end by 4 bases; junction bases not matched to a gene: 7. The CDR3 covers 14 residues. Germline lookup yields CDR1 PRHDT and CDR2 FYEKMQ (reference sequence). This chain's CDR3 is CASSLDGTTETQYF. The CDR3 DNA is TGTGCCAGCAGCCTAGACGGGACTACAGAGACCCAGTACTTC.

The CDR3 sequence: CASSQDPGLAGEFF. Written as DNA, the CDR3 is TGTGCCAGCAGCCAAGATCCCGGACTAGCGGGTGAGTTCTTC. The V and J genes are TRBV4-2 and TRBJ2-1, with 11 nucleotides matching TRBD2. Trimming cost V 0 bases and J 14 bases; bases outside gene matches: 6. Germline V gene sequence: CDR1 LGHNA, CDR2 YNFKEQ. There are 14 residues in the CDR3.